The clone carrying this T cell receptor beta chain was counted once. The sample comes from a study of blood T cell repertoires in COVID-19. This CDR3 spans 15 amino acids. V dropped 1 base and J dropped 11 bases, with 20 bases sitting between them. Germline assignment: CDR1 MNHEY and CDR2 SVGAGI. The data were produced by immunoSEQ multiplex PCR, yet TCRdb's version contains in-frame clones alone and is incomplete. The top ten clones hold roughly 3.2% of a sample with tens of thousands of clones, 80% to 90% of them seen once. This TCR derives from a man aged 50-60 years with active COVID-19. The chain carries TRBV6-5 and TRBJ1-1, with D maybe TRBD1 (6 bases). The source material was peripheral blood. The CDR3 reads CASSYYHREGMLAFF. Here the CDR3 DNA reads TGTGCCAGCAGTTACTACCACAGGGAGGGGATGTTGGCTTTCTTT.